These 14 T cell receptor beta chains originate from one sample sequenced in a study of cytomegalovirus exposure and HLA in healthy donors (dated by TCRdb to about 2017). Libraries were built with the immunoSEQ multiplex PCR assay. For the multiplex PCR, a mixture combining 60 forward primers for TCR Vbeta segments and 13 reverse primers for TCR Jbeta segments was used. The clones in this table, taken by TCRdb from immuneACCESS, are in-frame only. Not every clone is retained; where verified, under half of the shortfall comes from an unresolved V gene, and the cause of the rest is unknown. The sample has about 130,000 clones on record, over 15% of them singletons. About 3% of the sample lies in the top ten. The sample taken for sequencing was PBMCs. Receptors originate from a female donor in good health and CMV-seropositive.

This chain connects TRBV5-6 to TRBJ2-3; 7 bases match TRBD2. The trim removed 1 base at V and 2 bases at J, leaving 10 bases unmatched. This CDR3 contains 17 residues. CDR1 is SGHDT, CDR2 YYEEEE, per germline. This chain's CDR3 is CASSLLGTIGTTDTQYF. CDR3 DNA sequence: TGTGCCAGCAGCTTGTTGGGGACTATAGGGACCACAGATACGCAGTATTTT.

The chain joins TRBV27 to TRBJ1-1; D is ambiguous. The germline V gene has CDR1 MNHEY and CDR2 SMNVEV (reference sequence). Trimming removed 3 bases from V and 5 bases from J, with 19 bases in between. The CDR3 has 16 amino acids. CDR3 protein: CASSFLASTRGTEAFF. The CDR3 DNA reads TGTGCCAGCAGTTTCCTCGCGAGTACGCGCGGGACTGAAGCTTTCTTT.

The J gene is TRBJ2-7, the V gene TRBV7-2; TRBD1 is a possible D gene (5 bases). The CDR3 extends over 15 amino acids. Germline CDR1 is SGHTA and CDR2 is FQGNSA. V was shortened by 2 bases and J by 0 bases, with 11 bases between the two germline ends. The CDR3 DNA reads TGTGCCAGCAGCTTAAGACCTGACAGCTCCTACGAGCAGTACTTC. It translates to CASSLRPDSSYEQYF.

V gene TRBV28 combines with J gene TRBJ1-2; D gene unclear. The germline V and J ends were trimmed by 3 bases and 2 bases, with 10 bases remaining between them. The CDR3 has 14 amino acids. From germline, CDR1 is MDHEN and CDR2 SYDVKM. The CDR3 DNA reads TGTGCCAGCAGTTTTCTCGGAGAAAACTATGGCTACACCTTC. This sequence encodes CASSFLGENYGYTF.

The chain couples TRBV6-1 to TRBJ2-5, with D perhaps matching TRBD2 (6 bases). The CDR3 consists of 13 residues. Trimming shortened V by 10 bases and J by 5 bases, and 17 bases separated the two germline ends. In germline, CDR1 is MNHNS, CDR2 SASEGT. The DNA of the CDR3 is TGTGCCACTTCGTGGCGGGGTCGGGAGACCCAGTACTTC. Translated: CATSWRGRETQYF.

The rearrangement uses TRBV4-2 and TRBJ2-7; TRBD2 agrees at 10 bases. V trimming: 3 bases; J trimming: 1 base; junction bases outside the gene matches: 12. Germline V gene sequence: CDR1 LGHNA, CDR2 YNFKEQ. The CDR3 is 18 residues long. CDR3 nucleotide sequence: TGTGCCAGCAGCCAGGGGGCCGGAGCGGGAGGGTGGTCCTACGAGCAGTACTTC. This encodes CASSQGAGAGGWSYEQYF.

A remark on this clone: The sample contains more than one DNA sequence encoding this CDR3. The J gene is TRBJ1-5, the V gene TRBV19; D is uncertain. This CDR3 comprises 14 residues. The germline V gene encodes CDR1 LNHDA and CDR2 SQIVND (reference sequence). With 3 bases removed from V and 6 bases from J, the gap between germline ends came to 12 bases. CDR3 in amino acids: CASSILGEGQPQHF. DNA of the CDR3: TGTGCCAGTAGTATTCTCGGGGAAGGTCAGCCCCAGCATTTT.

The V gene is TRBV2, the J gene TRBJ1-2, with D uncertain. This CDR3 has 17 amino acids. Trimming left V 2 bases short and J 3 bases short, with 19 bases between. Germline loops: CDR1 SNHLY, CDR2 FYNNEI. The CDR3 DNA reads TGTGCCAGCAGTGAACGGGTGTGGAGCCTCCTTGACTATGGCTACACCTTC. Translating it yields CASSERVWSLLDYGYTF.

This clone was observed a few times. The V and J genes are TRBV6-1 and TRBJ2-3; the match to TRBD2 covers 10 bases. CDR1 and CDR2 (germline): MNHNS, SASEGT. V trimming: 2 bases; J trimming: 6 bases; junction bases outside the gene matches: 5. The CDR3 consists of 15 residues. CDR3 nucleotide sequence: TGTGCCAGCAGTGAATCTAGCGGGGGTGTCGATACGCAGTATTTT. Protein: CASSESSGGVDTQYF.

This clone was seen a few times. The chain joins TRBV29-1 to TRBJ2-1; possible D gene TRBD2, 5 bases. Germline CDR1 and CDR2: SQVTM and ANQGSEA. The CDR3 runs 14 residues. V gave up 8 bases and J gave up 0 bases, with 14 bases separating them. This CDR3 reads CSFWTGSSYNEQFF. The CDR3 DNA follows: TGCAGCTTCTGGACTGGGAGCTCCTACAATGAGCAGTTCTTC.

The V call is TRBV28, the J call TRBJ1-1, with D perhaps TRBD1 (5 bases). Germline lookup yields CDR1 MDHEN and CDR2 SYDVKM. V was pared by 3 bases and J by 0 bases, with 17 bases between. The CDR3 has 17 residues. In DNA, the CDR3 is TGTGCCAGCAGTTTTATGGGGCTCCTTACCATGAACACTGAAGCTTTCTTT. Amino acid sequence: CASSFMGLLTMNTEAFF.

This clone has a handful of counts. This chain links TRBV7-8 with TRBJ1-1; TRBD1 might be the D (6 bases). Trimming pared 3 bases from V and 5 bases from J, leaving 7 bases between. Germline V gives CDR1 SGHVS, CDR2 FQNEAQ. The CDR3 consists of 12 residues. This CDR3 is CASSFTGTEAFF. The CDR3 nucleotides read TGTGCCAGCAGCTTCACAGGGACTGAAGCTTTCTTT.

This chain joins TRBV19 and TRBJ2-7; 8 bases are a match to TRBD2. Germline trimming cut 0 bases from V and 3 bases from J; bases unmatched to any gene: 22. The CDR3 extends over 21 amino acids. CDR1 and CDR2 (germline): LNHDA, SQIVND (reference sequence). CDR3 in DNA: TGTGCCAGTAGTATAGACTATTTAACTAGCGGAGGGGCTGCACCCCTCTACGAGCAGTACTTC. Protein product: CASSIDYLTSGGAAPLYEQYF.

The rearrangement links TRBV30 to TRBJ2-6, with 9 bases that match TRBD1. V shed 4 bases, J shed 1 base, and the junction held 14 bases outside the gene matches. The length of the CDR3 is 19 residues. The germline gives CDR1 GTSNPN, CDR2 SVGIG (reference sequence). DNA of the CDR3: TGTGCCTGGACTCCCCCGGGGGACAGGGCGTTTTCTGGGGCCAACGTCCTGACTTTC. This gives the protein CAWTPPGDRAFSGANVLTF. Complete variable domain (other parts from reference TRBV30 and TRBJ2-6): SQTIHQWPATLVQPVGSPLSLECTVEGTSNPNLYWYRQAAGRGLQLLFYSVGIGQISSEVPQNLSASRPQDRQFILSSKKLLLSDSGFYLCAWTPPGDRAFSGANVLTFGAGSRLTVL.